The 21 T cell receptor beta chains in this list originate from one sample, sequenced in a study of blood T cell repertoires in COVID-19. Some clones are missing from TCRdb's copy, which holds only in-frame ones; the method was immunoSEQ multiplex PCR. The sample shows about 260,000 clones, about 90% of them seen only once. Sequencing input: PBMCs or T cells enriched from blood (not recorded which). The receptors shown here come from a man aged 50 to 59 who had been exposed to COVID-19.

This clone appeared a single time. The chain carries TRBV5-1 and TRBJ2-3; 7 bases line up with TRBD2. The CDR3 totals 14 residues. CDR1 and CDR2 (germline): SGHRS, YFSETQ. V shed 3 bases and J 1 base; nucleotides not matched to a gene: 2. In nucleotides, the CDR3 is TGCGCCAGCAGCTCGGCGGGGGGCACAGATACGCAGTATTTT. As protein: CASSSAGGTDTQYF.

This chain uses TRBV10-3 with TRBJ1-5, with D possibly TRBD1 on 6 matching bases. Trimming left V 0 bases short and J 2 bases short, with 8 bases between. Germline V CDR1 and CDR2: ENHRY, SYGVKD. The CDR3 runs 15 residues. CDR3 loop: CAISESRGGNQPQHF. DNA for the CDR3: TGTGCCATCAGTGAGTCCAGGGGCGGCAATCAGCCCCAGCATTTT.

This clone was counted once. The rearrangement uses TRBV9 and TRBJ1-5, with TRBD1 identical over 8 bases. CDR3 length: 14 amino acids. CDR1 SGDLS and CDR2 YYNGEE come from the germline V gene. With V trimmed by 2 bases and J by 5 bases, 3 bases remained unmatched. CDR3 nucleotides: TGTGCCAGCAGCGTCGACAGGGGAGATCAGCCCCAGCATTTT. It specifies CASSVDRGDQPQHF.

This clone is a singleton in its sample. The J gene is TRBJ1-4, the V gene TRBV27; 8 nucleotides agree with TRBD1. V lost 8 bases to trimming and J lost 7 bases; unmatched junction nucleotides: 6. CDR1 and CDR2 (germline): MNHEY, SMNVEV (reference sequence). The CDR3 is 13 residues long. CDR3 sequence (DNA): TGTGCCAGCGCTGACAGGGGCCCTGAAAAACTGTTTTTT. Translation gives CASADRGPEKLFF.

The gene calls are TRBV25-1 and TRBJ2-1; 9 bases map to TRBD2. In germline, CDR1 is MGHDK, CDR2 SYGVNS. The CDR3 extends over 15 amino acids. The V segment lost 7 bases and the J segment 2 bases; nucleotides outside the gene matches: 6. The CDR3 is CASNAAGGPYNEQFF. The CDR3 region has the DNA TGTGCCAGCAATGCTGCGGGAGGGCCCTACAATGAGCAGTTCTTC.

The genes are TRBV10-3 and TRBJ1-2; D gene ambiguous. Germline V CDR1 and CDR2: ENHRY, SYGVKD. This CDR3 has 12 amino acids. V lost 6 bases, J lost 5 bases, and 10 bases lay in between. CDR3 region: CAISPTVYGYTF. CDR3 coding DNA: TGTGCCATCAGCCCTACAGTGTATGGCTACACCTTC.

The chain couples TRBV5-4 to TRBJ2-7; 11 bases fit TRBD2. Trimming cost V 3 bases and J 7 bases; bases outside gene matches: 9. The CDR3 spans 15 residues. CDR1 is SGHNT, CDR2 YYREEE, per germline (reference sequence). The CDR3 DNA follows: TGTGCCAGCAGCTCTAGCGGGGGGTCCCCCCGGGAGCAGTACTTC. Residues: CASSSSGGSPREQYF.

V is TRBV9 and J is TRBJ1-1; no definite D call. Trimming stripped 2 bases from V and 0 bases from J, with 8 bases between. Germline V gene lookup returns CDR1 SGDLS and CDR2 YYNGEE. The CDR3 totals 14 residues. CDR3 residues: CASSVLGLNTEAFF. CDR3 coding DNA: TGTGCCAGCAGCGTCCTGGGCCTGAACACTGAAGCTTTCTTT.

J is TRBJ1-5 and V is TRBV28; TRBD1 aligns across 7 bases. V dropped 6 bases and J dropped 4; count of bases not matched to a gene: 9. CDR3 size: 15 residues. Germline CDR1 and CDR2: MDHEN and SYDVKM. The CDR3 is CASRPTTRGNQPQHF. CDR3 DNA: TGTGCCAGCAGACCTACAACCAGGGGGAATCAGCCCCAGCATTTT.

The V and J genes are TRBV5-4 and TRBJ2-5, with TRBD2 identical over 13 bases. The V segment lost 2 bases and the J segment 2 bases; nucleotides outside the gene matches: 3. There are 16 residues in the CDR3. CDR1 SGHNT and CDR2 YYREEE come from the germline V gene (reference sequence). CDR3 bases: TGTGCCAGCAGCTTTCGACTAGCGGGAGGTCAAGAGACCCAGTACTTC. This encodes CASSFRLAGGQETQYF.

The genes are TRBV3-1 (or the pseudogene TRBV3-2) and TRBJ2-2; 11 bases are shared with TRBD1. V dropped 3 bases and J dropped 4; count of bases not matched to a gene: 7. Germline CDR1 and CDR2: LGHDT and YNNKEL (reference sequence). This CDR3 is 17 amino acids long. The CDR3 region is CASSHGTGGISTGELFF. DNA of the CDR3: TGTGCCAGCAGCCACGGGACAGGGGGTATTAGCACCGGGGAGCTGTTTTTT.

This chain joins TRBV12-3 or TRBV12-4 and TRBJ2-1; TRBD2 might be the D (6 bases). This CDR3 is built from 12 residues. Deletions cut 6 bases from V and 15 bases from J, with 18 bases between. Written as DNA, the CDR3 is TGTGCCAGCAGCATCACCCCGGGGGTCCGGTTCTTC. This gives the protein CASSITPGVRFF.

The chain employs TRBV9 and TRBJ2-3, with 9 bases lining up with TRBD2. The CDR3 runs 15 residues. Unmatched junction bases numbered 5, after V lost 0 bases and J lost 6 bases. The germline V gene has CDR1 SGDLS and CDR2 YYNGEE. The CDR3 DNA reads TGTGCCAGCAGCGTAGTGGTCCTAGCGGGGGATACGCAGTATTTT. Residues: CASSVVVLAGDTQYF. Full variable domain (rest looked up from reference TRBV9 and TRBJ2-3): DSGVTQTPKHLITATGQRVTLRCSPRSGDLSVYWYQQSLDQGLQFLIQYYNGEERAKGNILERFSAQQFPDLHSELNLSSLELGDSALYFCASSVVVLAGDTQYFGPGTRLTVL.

V is TRBV24-1 and J is TRBJ1-1; TRBD1 agrees at 7 bases. The CDR3 length is 13 residues. The germline CDR1 and CDR2 sequences are KGHDR and SFDVKD. The trim removed 7 bases at V and 4 bases at J, leaving 5 bases unmatched. This chain's CDR3 is CATRRQGGTEAFF. CDR3 DNA: TGTGCCACCAGGCGACAGGGCGGCACTGAAGCTTTCTTT.

This rearrangement joins TRBV18 to TRBJ2-3; TRBD2 aligns across 10 bases. V was pared by 4 bases and J by 2 bases, with 12 bases of the junction left unmatched. Germline CDR1 and CDR2: KGHSH and LQKENI. The CDR3 consists of 18 residues. CDR3 in amino acids: CASSQFFEAGGHTDTQYF. Here the CDR3 DNA reads TGTGCCAGCTCACAATTTTTCGAAGCGGGGGGGCACACAGATACGCAGTATTTT.

The chain links TRBV11-2 to TRBJ2-4; 7 nucleotides agree with TRBD1. The CDR3 totals 16 residues. V dropped 5 bases and J dropped 2; count of bases not matched to a gene: 9. Germline V lookup: CDR1 SGHAT, CDR2 FQNNGV. CDR3 region: CASSPGRGTTKNIQYF. The CDR3 DNA sequence: TGTGCCAGCAGCCCCGGCAGGGGGACAACCAAAAACATTCAGTACTTC. The full variable domain, in which reference TRBV11-2 and TRBJ2-4 provide the parts outside the CDR3, is EAGVAQSPRYKIIEKRQSVAFWCNPISGHATLYWYQQILGQGPKLLIQFQNNGVVDDSQLPKDRFSAERLKGVDSTLKIQPAKLEDSAVYLCASSPGRGTTKNIQYFGAGTRLSVL.

The chain recombines TRBV5-4 with TRBJ2-3; unclear D gene. Germline lookup yields CDR1 SGHNT and CDR2 YYREEE (reference sequence). Trimming left V 0 bases short and J 3 bases short, with 11 bases between. The CDR3 sequence is 15 residues long. The CDR3 DNA reads as TGTGCCAGCAGCTTGGGGCCTAGTGGAACAGATACGCAGTATTTT. Its translation: CASSLGPSGTDTQYF.

This clone has only one observation. This sequence joins TRBV9 and TRBJ1-3; 7 positions match TRBD1. The V segment lost 3 bases and the J segment 2 bases; nucleotides outside the gene matches: 2. This CDR3 has 14 residues. Germline CDR1 is SGDLS and CDR2 is YYNGEE. The CDR3 sequence: CASSGTGTGNTIYF. CDR3 coding DNA: TGTGCCAGCAGCGGGACAGGCACTGGAAACACCATATATTTT.

The CDR3 DNA follows: TGTGCCAGCAGCCTTGTTGCGGGAGGGCTGGAGACCCAGTACTTC. Translating it yields CASSLVAGGLETQYF. This sequence joins TRBV14 and TRBJ2-5; 9 nucleotides align to TRBD2. The germline V gene has CDR1 SGHDN and CDR2 FVKESK. The CDR3 has 15 amino acids. The V and J ends lost 4 bases and 5 bases, in that order; junction bases with no gene match: 8.

The rearrangement links TRBV19 to TRBJ1-2, with TRBD1 matching over 7 bases. The J segment lost 7 bases and the V segment lost 6 bases, leaving 17 bases of the junction unmatched. The germline CDR1 and CDR2 sequences are LNHDA and SQIVND (reference sequence). The CDR3 is made up of 16 amino acids. CDR3 sequence (DNA): TGTGCCAGTAGGACCGGGACATTGCAGGGGGTCGGTGGCTACACCTTC. Protein: CASRTGTLQGVGGYTF.

The gene calls are TRBV19 and TRBJ1-2; 8 bases are a match to TRBD1. V trimming: 3 bases; J trimming: 7 bases; junction bases outside the gene matches: 7. Germline CDR1 is LNHDA and CDR2 is SQIVND (reference sequence). This CDR3 is 14 amino acids long. The CDR3 coding sequence is TGTGCCAGTAGTATCCAGGGGGCACGATCTGGCTACACCTTC. This encodes CASSIQGARSGYTF.